This T cell receptor beta chain comes out of a study of blood T cells in healthy people across ages (dated by TCRdb to the mid-2010s). Regarding the study in general: Template switching captured roughly one uniquely barcoded TCR beta cDNA molecule per two T cells in model experiments. Donors were grouped into four age groups: young (average 16 years), middle-aged (39), aged (roughly 62) and long-lived (approximately 75). The study analyzed two additional independent replicas of 1 million unique cDNA reads from the same blood draw for two donors, one aged 18 to 30 and one aged 80 or older. Age-related changes in TCR beta repertoire diversity were measured in the study by deep sequencing normalized with unique cDNA molecular identifiers. To avoid experimental bias, donors of different ages were spread randomly across the sequencing lanes. Summary of the overall study and its limitations: Because profiling used bulk unsorted PBMCs, naive and antigen-experienced compartments could not be compared conclusively. Compared with the aged group, the long-lived group had more naive CD4+ T cells, fewer expanded clones and increased TCR diversity, a pattern suggesting age selection. The percentage of naive T cells measured by flow cytometry correlated strongly with observed TCR beta diversity. Because the CMV infection status of the donors was unknown, age-related changes in expanded clonotypes may potentially have been confounded. Observed TCR beta diversity per million T cells fell roughly linearly with age, and a significant reduction was already apparent by age about 36. Total diversity estimates from one million sequenced T cells were considered lower bounds and underestimates.

Receptor amplification or capture employed 5' RACE. The listed sequencing device is Illumina HiSeq 2500. A second roughly 7 to 12 cycle PCR used a sample-barcoded 5' primer and a J-beta primer mix. A unique molecular identifier was introduced onto each TCR beta cDNA molecule by a template-switch 5' adaptor carrying 12 random nucleotides. Each sample yielded at least 3 million CDR3-containing paired-end reads. The Mint cDNA synthesis kit, primed by a TRBC-specific oligonucleotide, was used to synthesize first-strand cDNA from all RNA. Following uracil-DNA glycosylase treatment, all cDNA underwent a first 18-cycle PCR with the universal primers M1SS and BC2_uni_R. The study's own analysis went as follows. For normalization, 1 million high-quality reads were randomly selected from each sample, with every read carrying a distinct molecular identifier. Instead of being binned into consensus sequences, reads with shared molecular identifiers were discarded. CDR3 identification, clonotype clustering and error correction used MiTCR with a Q25 quality threshold and the strictest error-elimination algorithm. A nonparametric unseen species model with Euler transformation was used to estimate lower-bound total TCR beta diversity. In-frame beta chains were kept once TCRdb had trimmed the public reads at Q25 with fastp and called clones with MiXCR. Entries that share a CDR3 protein sequence are merged under the most common genes and DNA. TCRdb, rather than the study authors, made the V and J calls. The table for this sample lists 730,000 or so distinct CDR3 sequences; approximately 40% of them were counted only once. The ten largest clones add up to about 32% of the sample.

The CDR3 covers 15 residues, taking in both the cysteine and the phenylalanine. Only CDR3 DNA is held: 45 bases, read in frame from base 1. Trimming leaves V shorter by 7 bases and J shorter by 3 bases, with the junction holding 7 bases beyond the gene matches. A few counts support this clonotype. This clone's antigen is unknown. Per-base quality was not reported, and no clone a single base away is much larger than it. Systemically healthy Caucasian individuals from Russia, 35 to 50 in total and aged about 6 to 90 years, were included as donors. Each donor gave roughly 9 milliliters of peripheral blood, drawn into EDTA-treated Vacutainer tubes. Ficoll-Paque density-gradient centrifugation was used to isolate PBMCs, with at least 7 million obtained per sample. Total RNA was extracted from PBMCs with Trizol reagent, with at least 6 micrograms obtained per sample. For every donor, flow cytometry on a PBMC aliquot measured the percentage of naive CD45RAhigh/CD27high T cells.

The clonotype was recovered from a man aged 80 or over in good health. The sample comprised blood. The chain links TRBV12-3 or TRBV12-4 with TRBJ2-1; TRBD1 lines up with 9 middle nucleotides. The nucleotides are TGTGCCAGCACCCAGACAGGGGGTAACTACAATGAGCAGTTCTTC. Translation gives CASTQTGGNYNEQFF.